These 26 T cell receptor beta chains were sequenced from one sample in a study of identical twins. TCRdb re-derived calls from the 5' RACE reads in MiXCR, one entry per CDR3 protein. The sample holds over 200,000 distinct CDR3 sequences, under 12% seen once. Sequencing used memory T cells sorted from blood. The receptors were sampled from a man aged 50 to 60 in good health.

The sample holds many counts of this clonotype. The rearrangement joins TRBV12-3 or TRBV12-4 to TRBJ2-1; TRBD1 or TRBD2 may be the D gene (6 bases each). Trimming cost V 0 bases and J 8 bases, with 8 bases left between them. CDR3 length: 13 residues. The CDR3 loop reads CASSLARGDEQFF. The CDR3, as DNA: TGTGCCAGCAGTTTAGCGAGGGGGGATGAGCAGTTCTTC.

In this sample, this clonotype turned up many times. The gene calls are TRBV15 and TRBJ2-7, with D possibly matching TRBD1 (5 bases). This CDR3 has 15 residues. V shed 0 bases and J shed 5 bases, with 14 bases lying between them. Germline loops: CDR1 LNHNV, CDR2 YYDKDF (reference sequence). CDR3 sequence: CATSREKGRRNEQYF. CDR3 DNA sequence: TGTGCCACCAGCAGAGAGAAGGGGCGACGGAACGAGCAGTACTTC.

CDR3 region: CASSYNQGRSGGYTF. In DNA, the CDR3 is TGTGCCAGCAGTTACAACCAGGGGAGGAGTGGGGGCTACACCTTC. The J gene is TRBJ1-2, the V gene TRBV6-5; TRBD1 might be the D (6 bases). V was shortened by 2 bases and J by 8 bases, with 18 bases between the two germline ends. This CDR3 has 15 residues. Germline CDR1 is MNHEY and CDR2 is SVGAGI.

The chain uses TRBV7-9 and TRBJ1-1, with D maybe TRBD1 (5 bases). V gave up 7 bases and J gave up 10 bases, with 13 bases separating them. This CDR3 is built from 11 residues. Looked up from germline, CDR1 is SEHNR and CDR2 is FQNEAQ (reference sequence). The CDR3: CASTAGGVAFF. CDR3 coding DNA: TGTGCCAGCACCGCCGGGGGGGTAGCTTTCTTT.

This clonotype was observed at least ten times. The chain couples TRBV6-2 or TRBV6-3 to TRBJ2-5, with D perhaps matching TRBD2 (5 bases). Trimming removed 5 bases at V and 7 bases at J, with 14 bases between. The CDR3 extends over 13 amino acids. In germline, CDR1 is MNHEY, CDR2 SVGEGT. Here the CDR3 reads CASSDPGMLTQYF. As DNA, the CDR3 is TGTGCCAGCAGTGATCCGGGGATGTTGACCCAGTACTTC.

As to this clonotype: This could be a read error, since a much larger clone is one nucleotide away. The chain uses TRBV7-9 and TRBJ2-3; D remains unclear. Trimming pared 7 bases from V and 0 bases from J, leaving 11 bases between. There are 14 residues in the CDR3. Germline CDR1 reads SEHNR; CDR2 reads FQNEAQ (reference sequence). CDR3 amino acids: CASTVSSSTDTQYF. The DNA for the CDR3 is TGTGCCAGCACCGTCTCTTCTAGCACAGATACGCAGTATTTT.

The gene calls are TRBV5-1 and TRBJ1-6; D is unclear. Trimming pared 0 bases from V and 2 bases from J, leaving 9 bases between. The CDR3 has 16 residues. Germline V gene lookup returns CDR1 SGHRS and CDR2 YFSETQ. The CDR3 sequence is CASSLVGGTYNSPLHF. CDR3 DNA: TGCGCCAGCAGCTTGGTTGGCGGAACCTATAATTCACCCCTCCACTTT.

This clonotype showed up many times. The chain is built from TRBV5-1 and TRBJ2-5, with 10 positions matching TRBD1. V shed 7 bases, J shed 3 bases, and the junction held 9 bases outside the gene matches. Germline CDR1 reads SGHRS; CDR2 reads YFSETQ. The CDR3 has 15 amino acids. CDR3 sequence: CASRFGTGEEETQYF. CDR3 sequence (DNA): TGCGCCAGCCGTTTCGGGACAGGGGAGGAAGAGACCCAGTACTTC.

This clonotype was seen ten or more times. The chain recombines TRBV4-3 with TRBJ1-2; D ambiguous. Trimming shortened V by 0 bases and J by 8 bases, and 16 bases separated the two germline ends. CDR3 length equals 15 residues. CDR1 is LGHNA and CDR2 is YSLEER in the germline V gene. CDR3 sequence (DNA): TGCGCCAGCAGCCAAGACAAAACGACGCCGAGGGGCTACACCTTC. It yields the protein CASSQDKTTPRGYTF.

The chain couples TRBV15 to TRBJ2-3; D may be TRBD2 (6 bases). The CDR3 length is 15 residues. Germline V gene data show CDR1 as LNHNV and CDR2 as YYDKDF (reference sequence). V lost 1 base to trimming and J lost 1 base, with 9 bases between them. The CDR3 sequence: CATSRGGGGTDTQYF. In DNA, the CDR3 is TGTGCCACCAGCAGAGGTGGCGGGGGCACAGATACGCAGTATTTT.

The chain is built from TRBV9 and TRBJ2-1; the D gene is possibly TRBD2 (6 bases). V was shortened by 2 bases and J by 8 bases, with 17 bases between the two germline ends. The CDR3 extends over 15 amino acids. Germline V CDR1 and CDR2: SGDLS, YYNGEE. The CDR3 DNA reads as TGTGCCAGCAGCGTGGGTGTCTCTAGCGCCCATGAGCAGTTCTTC. Translated: CASSVGVSSAHEQFF.

This sequence joins TRBV2 and TRBJ1-6; the D gene is possibly TRBD1 (5 bases). This CDR3 spans 14 amino acids. V was trimmed by 4 bases and J by 1 base, leaving 5 bases between them. Germline assignment: CDR1 SNHLY and CDR2 FYNNEI. This CDR3 is CASSGQSYNSPLHF. Here the CDR3 DNA reads TGTGCCAGCAGTGGACAGTCCTATAATTCACCCCTCCACTTT.

The chain joins TRBV1 to TRBJ2-7; TRBD1, the D gene given by the table, was not confirmed from the DNA. TRBV1 counts as a pseudogene. This CDR3 comprises 23 residues. Here the CDR3 reads CTSSEPGTNDFLENRTLLYEQYF. Written as DNA, the CDR3 is TGCACCAGCAGCGAGCCCGGGACCAACGACTTCTTGGAAAACCGTACCCTTCTCTACGAGCAGTACTTC.

This clonotype was detected ten times or more. This chain connects TRBV7-2 to TRBJ1-2; D may be TRBD1 (6 bases). Trimming left V 5 bases short and J 8 bases short, with 15 bases between. Germline CDR1 and CDR2: SGHTA and FQGNSA. This CDR3 region has 13 residues. The CDR3 here is CASSATGNGGYTF. Here the CDR3 DNA reads TGTGCCAGCAGCGCCACAGGGAATGGAGGCTACACCTTC. The whole variable domain, filled in from reference TRBV7-2 and TRBJ1-2, reads GAGVSQSPSNKVTEKGKDVELRCDPISGHTALYWYRQSLGQGLEFLIYFQGNSAPDKSGLPSDRFSAERTGGSVSTLTIQRTQQEDSAVYLCASSATGNGGYTFGSGTRLTVV.

This clonotype came up many times. V usage is TRBV20-1 and J usage is TRBJ2-1; a possible D gene is TRBD2 (5 bases). This CDR3 has 13 residues. Deletions cut 3 bases from V and 8 bases from J, with 14 bases between. Germline V gene sequence: CDR1 DFQATT, CDR2 SNEGSKA (reference sequence). CDR3 sequence reads: CSASGKVVYEQFF. In DNA, the CDR3 is TGCAGTGCTAGCGGGAAGGTCGTATATGAGCAGTTCTTC.

The chain links TRBV20-1 to TRBJ1-2, with D perhaps matching TRBD1 (5 bases). Trimming cost V 6 bases and J 4 bases, with 12 bases left between them. The CDR3 runs 12 residues. From germline, CDR1 is DFQATT and CDR2 SNEGSKA (reference sequence). The DNA for the CDR3 is TGCAGTGCCCGAGGGACGCGCTATGGCTACACCTTC. Amino acid sequence: CSARGTRYGYTF.

This clonotype was seen at least ten times. V is TRBV18 and J is TRBJ1-5, with TRBD1 matching 7 bases. Unmatched junction bases numbered 12, after V lost 6 bases and J lost 1 base. Germline assignment: CDR1 KGHSH and CDR2 LQKENI. The CDR3 has 17 amino acids. CDR3 in DNA: TGTGCCAGCTCCTACACCAGGCAGGGGGTAAGCAATCAGCCCCAGCATTTT. Residues: CASSYTRQGVSNQPQHF.

The chain carries TRBV28 and TRBJ2-1, with D maybe TRBD2 (6 bases). The length of the CDR3 is 16 residues. Germline CDR1 and CDR2: MDHEN and SYDVKM. Trimming stripped 1 base from V and 2 bases from J, with 12 bases between. CDR3 DNA: TGTGCCAGCAGTTTATATAGCGGCCTAACCTACAATGAGCAGTTCTTC. Translating gives CASSLYSGLTYNEQFF. The full variable domain, in which reference TRBV28 and TRBJ2-1 provide the parts outside the CDR3, is DVKVTQSSRYLVKRTGEKVFLECVQDMDHENMFWYRQDPGLGLRLIYFSYDVKMKEKGDIPEGYSVSREKKERFSLILESASTNQTSMYLCASSLYSGLTYNEQFFGPGTRLTVL.

This clonotype was seen repeatedly, ten times or more. This chain connects TRBV29-1 to TRBJ1-1, with D possibly TRBD1 on 5 matching bases. The CDR3 length is 14 residues. In germline, CDR1 is SQVTM, CDR2 ANQGSEA. Trimming pared 7 bases from V and 5 bases from J, leaving 20 bases between. CDR3 in DNA: TGCAGCGCTGATCCCCATGGGGGGAGAACTGAAGCTTTCTTT. This gives the protein CSADPHGGRTEAFF.

V and J are TRBV6-2 or TRBV6-3 and TRBJ2-5, with a weak D call TRBD1 (6 bases). The CDR3 spans 14 residues. Germline values: CDR1 MNHEY, CDR2 SVGEGT. Trimming took off 4 bases at V and 2 bases at J, with 11 bases between the two ends. This chain's CDR3 is CASSLGGEQETQYF. In DNA, the CDR3 is TGTGCCAGCAGTTTAGGGGGAGAACAAGAGACCCAGTACTTC.

The V gene is TRBV28, the J gene TRBJ1-1, with 7 nucleotides matching TRBD1. Trimming took 7 bases from V and 8 from J; bases not matched to a gene: 16. Germline-derived CDR1 and CDR2 are MDHEN and SYDVKM. The length of the CDR3 is 15 residues. CDR3 DNA: TGTGCCAGCATCAAAAACAGGGGAAATTCGCCCGAAGCTTTCTTT. Protein product: CASIKNRGNSPEAFF.

This clonotype showed up many times. The chain employs TRBV5-1 and TRBJ2-3; D remains unclear. V gave up 0 bases and J gave up 4 bases, with 9 bases separating them. Germline CDR1 SGHRS, CDR2 YFSETQ. This CDR3 region has 14 residues. The CDR3 region has the DNA TGCGCCAGCAGCTTGGGCAGGTTACCAGATACGCAGTATTTT. Its protein product is CASSLGRLPDTQYF. Supplemented by reference TRBV5-1 and TRBJ2-3, the full variable domain reads KAGVTQTPRYLIKTRGQQVTLSCSPISGHRSVSWYQQTPGQGLQFLFEYFSETQRNKGNFPGRFSGRQFSNSRSEMNVSTLELGDSALYLCASSLGRLPDTQYFGPGTRLTVL.

The V gene is TRBV27, the J gene TRBJ2-7, with 12 bases identical to TRBD2. Trimming at V came to 5 bases and at J to 6 bases, leaving 11 bases not matched to a gene. The CDR3 has 16 amino acids. Germline CDR1 reads MNHEY; CDR2 reads SMNVEV (reference sequence). The CDR3 DNA sequence: TGTGCCAGCAGTCCCAGATGGACTAGCGGGATCGGCGAGCAGTACTTC. It translates to CASSPRWTSGIGEQYF.

There are a few counts of this clonotype. This chain connects TRBV20-1 to TRBJ2-3, with 9 nucleotides matching TRBD2. The V segment lost 5 bases and the J segment 4 bases; nucleotides outside the gene matches: 7. The germline V gene encodes CDR1 DFQATT and CDR2 SNEGSKA (reference sequence). The CDR3 is made up of 14 amino acids. CDR3 sequence (DNA): TGCAGTGCTGACCCCGCGGGAGGGTCAGATACGCAGTATTTT. Translation gives CSADPAGGSDTQYF.

This CDR3 reads CASSLGGHGIYGYTF. The CDR3 nucleotides read TGTGCCAGCAGCTTAGGGGGGCACGGGATCTATGGCTACACCTTC. This rearrangement joins TRBV11-2 to TRBJ1-2; tentative D call: TRBD1 (6 bases). The CDR3 consists of 15 residues. Germline V CDR1 and CDR2: SGHAT, FQNNGV. Trimming removed 1 base at V and 4 bases at J, with 13 bases between.

This clonotype was seen at least ten times. The chain links TRBV3-1 to TRBJ2-5; tentative D call: TRBD2 (6 bases). CDR3 size: 14 residues. Germline CDR1 reads LGHDT; CDR2 reads YNNKEL (reference sequence). Trimming left V 0 bases short and J 8 bases short, with 13 bases between. CDR3: CASSQDHGGVTQYF. The CDR3, as DNA: TGTGCCAGCAGCCAAGATCACGGAGGGGTTACCCAGTACTTC.